These 21 T cell receptor beta chains were sequenced from one sample in a study of T cell responses to AZD1222 COVID-19 vaccine. The data were produced by immunoSEQ multiplex PCR, yet TCRdb's version contains in-frame clones alone and is incomplete. Among approximately 140,000 clones listed, about nine tenths were seen once. Sequencing used peripheral blood, obtained 28 days after the second AZD1222 dose. The receptors shown here come from an adult who received the AZD1222 COVID-19 vaccine.

J is TRBJ2-7 and V is TRBV4-1; possibly TRBD1 for D (6 bases). The V and J ends lost 4 bases and 5 bases respectively, with 21 bases between them. Per germline, CDR1 MGHRA and CDR2 YSYEKL. CDR3 length: 16 residues. CDR3 sequence: CASSPGNRVLIHEQYV. CDR3 coding DNA: TGCGCCAGCAGCCCCGGCAACAGGGTTTTAATCCACGAGCAGTACGTC.

The genes are TRBV18 and TRBJ2-5; D unclear. Looked up from germline, CDR1 is KGHSH and CDR2 is LQKENI. Trimming pared 0 bases from V and 2 bases from J, leaving 7 bases between. This CDR3 has 14 amino acids. In DNA form, the CDR3 reads TGTGCCAGCTCACCACCCGAACCACAAGAGACCCAGTACTTC. It specifies CASSPPEPQETQYF.

CDR3 DNA sequence: TGCGCCAGCAGCTTGGATCTAGCGGGGGGGCCAGATACGCAGTATTTT. Its translation: CASSLDLAGGPDTQYF. The chain joins TRBV5-1 to TRBJ2-3; 12 bases are shared with TRBD2. CDR1 and CDR2 (germline): SGHRS, YFSETQ. The length of the CDR3 is 16 residues. V shed 0 bases, J shed 4 bases, and the junction held 3 bases outside the gene matches.

J is TRBJ2-7 and V is TRBV7-8, with D hard to call. Germline CDR1 and CDR2: SGHVS and FQNEAQ. The CDR3 spans 11 residues. V shed 5 bases and J shed 3 bases, with 5 bases lying between them. DNA for the CDR3: TGTGCCAGCAGCCCCGACTACGAGCAGTACTTC. Protein product: CASSPDYEQYF.

The chain joins TRBV27 to TRBJ1-2; D is perhaps TRBD1 (6 bases). Germline V lookup: CDR1 MNHEY, CDR2 SMNVEV (reference sequence). The CDR3 covers 14 residues. The ends were cut back, 0 bases at V and 5 bases at J, with 10 bases in the middle. The CDR3 sequence is CASSLSRGAYGYTF. The CDR3, as DNA: TGTGCCAGCAGTTTATCCAGGGGAGCGTATGGCTACACCTTC.

The genes are TRBV5-4 and TRBJ2-3; the D gene is possibly TRBD2 (6 bases). Trimming took off 2 bases at V and 4 bases at J, with 14 bases between the two ends. Germline loops: CDR1 SGHNT, CDR2 YYREEE (reference sequence). This CDR3 has 15 amino acids. The DNA of the CDR3 is TGTGCCAGCAGCTTAGATGCTGGGACTTCAGATACGCAGTATTTT. Translating gives CASSLDAGTSDTQYF. Together with reference TRBV5-4 and TRBJ2-3, the CDR3 gives the full variable domain: ETGVTQSPTHLIKTRGQQVTLRCSSQSGHNTVSWYQQALGQGPQFIFQYYREEENGRGNFPPRFSGLQFPNYSSELNVNALELDDSALYLCASSLDAGTSDTQYFGPGTRLTVL.

The CDR3 sequence: CASSSSGTATDTQYF. The CDR3 DNA sequence: TGCGCCAGCAGCTCGTCGGGGACAGCCACAGATACGCAGTATTTT. The chain links TRBV5-1 to TRBJ2-3; 7 bases line up with TRBD1. In germline, CDR1 is SGHRS, CDR2 YFSETQ. The CDR3 is 15 amino acids. V dropped 3 bases and J dropped 2; count of bases not matched to a gene: 6.

The chain couples TRBV5-6 to TRBJ1-3, with D unclear. The CDR3 extends over 15 amino acids. The germline CDR1 and CDR2 sequences are SGHDT and YYEEEE. Trimming left V 1 base short and J 0 bases short, with 8 bases between. The CDR3 DNA is TGTGCCAGCAGCTTGTGGGTCCTCTCTGGAAACACCATATATTTT. Protein sequence: CASSLWVLSGNTIYF. The full variable domain, its missing parts supplied by reference TRBV5-6 and TRBJ1-3, is DAGVTQSPTHLIKTRGQQVTLRCSPKSGHDTVSWYQQALGQGPQFIFQYYEEEERQRGNFPDRFSGHQFPNYSSELNVNALLLGDSALYLCASSLWVLSGNTIYFGEGSWLTVV.

The rearrangement uses TRBV30 and TRBJ2-3, with 11 nucleotides matching TRBD2. The CDR3 is 17 amino acids. Germline assignment: CDR1 GTSNPN and CDR2 SVGIG (reference sequence). V was clipped by 1 base and J by 6 bases; unmatched bases: 12. Here the CDR3 reads CAWSGLTSGALGDTQYF. The CDR3 DNA follows: TGTGCCTGGAGTGGGTTGACTAGCGGGGCCCTAGGGGATACGCAGTATTTT. The full variable domain, completed using reference TRBV30 and TRBJ2-3, is SQTIHQWPATLVQPVGSPLSLECTVEGTSNPNLYWYRQAAGRGLQLLFYSVGIGQISSEVPQNLSASRPQDRQFILSSKKLLLSDSGFYLCAWSGLTSGALGDTQYFGPGTRLTVL.

This clone has a single count. V is TRBV30 and J is TRBJ1-5, with unresolved D. There are 14 residues in the CDR3. Germline V gene lookup returns CDR1 GTSNPN and CDR2 SVGIG (reference sequence). V was trimmed by 0 bases and J by 6 bases, leaving 12 bases between them. CDR3 in amino acids: CAWSVGQRGQPQHF. The CDR3 DNA reads TGTGCCTGGAGTGTAGGCCAGAGAGGTCAGCCCCAGCATTTT.

The chain uses TRBV11-3 and TRBJ1-3; D uncertain. The V gene's germline CDR1 is SGHNT and CDR2 YENEEA. Trimming took off 5 bases at V and 3 bases at J, with 8 bases between the two ends. The CDR3 loop spans 13 amino acids. The CDR3 loop reads CASSADVGNTIYF. The CDR3 DNA is TGTGCCAGCAGCGCCGACGTTGGAAACACCATATATTTT. Filled out from reference TRBV11-3 and TRBJ1-3, the complete variable domain reads EAGVVQSPRYKIIEKKQPVAFWCNPISGHNTLYWYLQNLGQGPELLIRYENEEAVDDSQLPKDRFSAERLKGVDSTLKIQPAELGDSAVYLCASSADVGNTIYFGEGSWLTVV.

This sequence joins TRBV19 and TRBJ1-1; possible D gene TRBD1, 5 bases. The germline V gene has CDR1 LNHDA and CDR2 SQIVND (reference sequence). Trimming stripped 4 bases from V and 6 bases from J, with 12 bases between. The CDR3 extends over 13 amino acids. The CDR3, as DNA: TGTGCCAGTAGTACCGGGACTCATTCTGAAGCTTTCTTT. Its protein is CASSTGTHSEAFF.

The CDR3 sequence: CSVDRRQGRNEQFF. The CDR3, as DNA: TGCAGCGTTGATCGCAGACAGGGGAGGAATGAGCAGTTCTTC. The rearrangement joins TRBV29-1 to TRBJ2-1, with 8 bases fitting TRBD1. Per the germline V gene, CDR1 is SQVTM and CDR2 is ANQGSEA. The CDR3 is 14 residues long. V trimming: 3 bases; J trimming: 7 bases; junction bases outside the gene matches: 8.

This chain uses TRBV15 with TRBJ1-4; D may be TRBD1 (6 bases). Germline values: CDR1 LNHNV, CDR2 YYDKDF (reference sequence). Trimming stripped 0 bases from V and 10 bases from J, with 12 bases between. The CDR3 has 14 residues. The CDR3 spells CATSRDAQGRKLFF. CDR3 DNA sequence: TGTGCCACCAGCAGAGATGCCCAGGGGCGAAAACTGTTTTTT.

The V and J genes are TRBV5-1 and TRBJ2-1; D is undetermined. The V end lost 3 bases, the J end lost 0 bases, and 7 bases lay between the germline ends. Germline CDR1 and CDR2: SGHRS and YFSETQ. The CDR3 extends over 14 amino acids. CDR3 in amino acids: CASSYRASYNEQFF. CDR3 nucleotide sequence: TGCGCCAGCAGCTACCGGGCCTCCTACAATGAGCAGTTCTTC. The full variable domain, rest sourced from reference TRBV5-1 and TRBJ2-1, is KAGVTQTPRYLIKTRGQQVTLSCSPISGHRSVSWYQQTPGQGLQFLFEYFSETQRNKGNFPGRFSGRQFSNSRSEMNVSTLELGDSALYLCASSYRASYNEQFFGPGTRLTVL.

The chain is built from TRBV10-3 and TRBJ2-6, with TRBD2 matching 10 bases. The CDR3 is made up of 18 amino acids. CDR1 and CDR2 (germline): ENHRY, SYGVKD. The J segment lost 0 bases and the V segment lost 5 bases, leaving 7 bases of the junction unmatched. The CDR3: CAISRLAGAHSGANVLTF. In nucleotides, the CDR3 is TGTGCCATCAGTCGGCTAGCGGGAGCCCACTCTGGGGCCAACGTCCTGACTTTC.

V gene TRBV6-5 combines with J gene TRBJ2-3; D gene ambiguous. Trimming removed 6 bases from V and 0 bases from J, with 7 bases in between. Looked up from germline, CDR1 is MNHEY and CDR2 is SVGAGI. The CDR3 consists of 13 residues. The DNA of the CDR3 is TGTGCCAGCAGCCTCCGGAGCACAGATACGCAGTATTTT. Residues: CASSLRSTDTQYF.

The rearrangement joins TRBV5-1 to TRBJ1-1, with D unresolved. This CDR3 spans 14 amino acids. V lost 4 bases, J lost 5 bases, and 15 bases lay in between. CDR1 is SGHRS and CDR2 is YFSETQ in the germline V gene. CDR3 protein: CASSLYGERTEAFF. DNA for the CDR3: TGCGCCAGCAGCCTATACGGGGAGAGAACTGAAGCTTTCTTT.

The chain carries TRBV2 and TRBJ1-4, with 9 bases matching TRBD1. The CDR3 contains 15 residues. CDR1 and CDR2 (germline): SNHLY, FYNNEI. J lost 7 bases, V lost 0 bases, and 3 bases had no gene match. The CDR3 here is CASSEAGTGIEKLFF. The CDR3 DNA reads TGTGCCAGCAGTGAAGCAGGGACAGGGATTGAAAAACTGTTTTTT.

This clone showed up just once. The same CDR3 arises from other DNA sequences in this sample as well. The chain combines TRBV7-9 with TRBJ2-3; no clear D. There are 12 residues in the CDR3. CDR1 is SEHNR, CDR2 FQNEAQ, per germline (reference sequence). The V end lost 2 bases, the J end lost 3 bases, and 3 bases lay between the germline ends. The CDR3 loop reads CASSLSTDTQYF. CDR3 coding DNA: TGTGCCAGCAGCTTATCGACAGATACGCAGTATTTT.

The chain uses TRBV5-1 and TRBJ2-5, with D perhaps matching TRBD1 or TRBD2 (7 bases each). The CDR3 runs 16 residues. Trimming removed 3 bases at V and 5 bases at J, with 20 bases between. CDR1 is SGHRS, CDR2 YFSETQ, per germline. The chain's CDR3 is CASSWGGRQGSETQYF. CDR3 DNA: TGCGCCAGCAGCTGGGGGGGCCGACAGGGATCCGAGACCCAGTACTTC.